The T cell receptor beta chain under discussion was sequenced for a study of cytomegalovirus exposure and HLA in healthy donors. Study context: There were nearly 120 million unique TCR beta sequences, drawn from roughly 200 million T cells, in an earlier analysis.

The CDR3 runs to 19 residues. The V and J ends lost 0 bases and 3 bases respectively, with 23 bases between them. CDR1 is SGHRS, CDR2 YFSETQ, per germline. It was with 60 Vbeta and 13 Jbeta primers that the PCR ran. Assay: immunoSEQ multiplex PCR; the TCRdb copy retains only in-frame clones and omits some. The sample lists about 150,000 clones; around 84% were seen once. Sequencing was carried out using PBMCs. This receptor was obtained from a woman between 40 and 55 years old in good health and CMV-seropositive. This chain joins TRBV5-1 and TRBJ2-3; D is possibly TRBD2 (5 bases). The CDR3 DNA sequence: TGCGCCAGCAGCTTGGCCTCTCGGCTAGCTGGGGTGGGGACAGATACGCAGTATTTT. Residues: CASSLASRLAGVGTDTQYF. The whole variable domain, remainder taken from reference TRBV5-1 and TRBJ2-3, is KAGVTQTPRYLIKTRGQQVTLSCSPISGHRSVSWYQQTPGQGLQFLFEYFSETQRNKGNFPGRFSGRQFSNSRSEMNVSTLELGDSALYLCASSLASRLAGVGTDTQYFGPGTRLTVL.